This TCR beta chain was obtained from a study of blood T cell repertoires in COVID-19. Turning to the study itself: Donors in the United States, Italy and Spain gave samples during acute or convalescent COVID-19.

This CDR3 is built from 15 residues. Germline lookup yields CDR1 KGHSY and CDR2 FQNENV. Notes on this clone: At one boundary the junction diverges from the germline segment, which might be a read error.

Study processing details: Amplifying reference gene primers gave estimates of nucleated cell counts. The assay was immunoSEQ multiplex PCR, and TCRdb's table has in-frame clones only and misses some. V, J and clone size are taken as reported in that table, and D and trimming were inferred from the DNA itself. The sample shows hundreds of thousands of clones, around nine tenths of them seen only once. The sample consisted of peripheral blood. This TCR was recovered from a woman in her forties or fifties with COVID-19, enrolled during active disease. The chain recombines TRBV16 with TRBJ1-1, with D hard to call. The CDR3 DNA reads TGTGCCAACAGCCTTGATCAGGCGATGAACACTGAAGCTTTCTTT. It specifies CANSLDQAMNTEAFF.